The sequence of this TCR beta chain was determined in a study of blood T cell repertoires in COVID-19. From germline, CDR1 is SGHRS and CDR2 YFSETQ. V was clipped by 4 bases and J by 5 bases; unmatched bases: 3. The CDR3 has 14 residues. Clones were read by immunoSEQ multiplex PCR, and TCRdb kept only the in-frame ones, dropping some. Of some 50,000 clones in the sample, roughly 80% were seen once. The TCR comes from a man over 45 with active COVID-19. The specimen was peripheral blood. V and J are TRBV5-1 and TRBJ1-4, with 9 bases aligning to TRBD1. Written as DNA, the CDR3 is TGCGCCAGCAGCGGACAGGGGATGAATGAAAAACTGTTTTTT. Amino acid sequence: CASSGQGMNEKLFF.